Included here is one TCR beta chain sequence, with context. The data stem from a study of cytomegalovirus exposure and HLA in healthy donors. This CDR3 has 13 residues. The V end lost 2 bases, the J end lost 3 bases, and 7 bases lay between the germline ends. The germline CDR1 and CDR2 sequences are SGHAT and FQNNGV. PCR involved 60 Vbeta and 13 Jbeta primers. Clones were sequenced by immunoSEQ multiplex PCR, and TCRdb holds only the in-frame ones, with some missing. The table shows more than 150,000 clones, with 70% to 80% occurring only once. This receptor was identified in a man aged 35 to 55 in good health and CMV-seronegative. This chain uses TRBV11-2 with TRBJ1-2; perhaps TRBD1 as D (5 bases). Sequenced material: PBMCs. CDR3 sequence: CASSLKGDYGYTF. The CDR3 DNA sequence: TGTGCCAGCAGCTTAAAAGGGGACTATGGCTACACCTTC.